A single sample gave rise to the 30 T cell receptor beta chains below, sequenced in a study of monozygotic twins with inflammatory bowel disease. TCRdb re-called the 5' RACE reads and gives one entry per CDR3 protein, without DNA. The data show hundreds of thousands of distinct CDR3 sequences, and the top ten clones hold approximately 2.4%. The specimen sequenced was blood. The receptor set was obtained from a human donor with ulcerative colitis or Crohn's disease, or a healthy co-twin of an affected twin (not recorded which).

The chain employs TRBV12-3 or TRBV12-4 and TRBJ2-1. The CDR3 extends over 15 amino acids. The CDR3 is CASILSGGWDNEQFF.

The V call is TRBV5-6, the J call TRBJ2-7; TCRdb gives TRBD2 as the D gene, but with no DNA this cannot be confirmed. The germline CDR1 and CDR2 sequences are SGHDT and YYEEEE. The CDR3 is 15 residues long. Here the CDR3 reads CASSLAVAGFYEQYF. Together with reference TRBV5-6 and TRBJ2-7, the CDR3 gives the full variable domain: DAGVTQSPTHLIKTRGQQVTLRCSPKSGHDTVSWYQQALGQGPQFIFQYYEEEERQRGNFPDRFSGHQFPNYSSELNVNALLLGDSALYLCASSLAVAGFYEQYFGPGTRLTVT.

The chain is built from TRBV5-1 and TRBJ1-2; the TCRdb D gene call, TRBD1, has no DNA to confirm it. From germline, CDR1 is SGHRS and CDR2 YFSETQ. The CDR3 extends over 15 amino acids. The CDR3 region is CASSSTGQLNYGYTF.

The genes are TRBV20-1 and TRBJ2-3; TCRdb's D call, TRBD1, is unchecked because there is no DNA. Germline V gene lookup returns CDR1 DFQATT and CDR2 SNEGSKA (reference sequence). CDR3 size: 14 residues. The CDR3: CSARQDTSTDTQYF.

This rearrangement joins TRBV11-2 to TRBJ2-5; TCRdb gives TRBD2 as the D gene, but with no DNA this cannot be confirmed. The CDR3 contains 14 residues. Germline V lookup: CDR1 SGHAT, CDR2 FQNNGV. The CDR3 protein is CASRASGYQETQYF.

V usage is TRBV12-3 or TRBV12-4 and J usage is TRBJ2-3; TCRdb calls TRBD1, which cannot be checked without DNA. The CDR3 loop spans 15 amino acids. The CDR3 reads CASRARDRVSDTQYF.

The rearrangement joins TRBV3-1 to TRBJ1-1; TCRdb picks TRBD1, but there is no DNA to check that call. The germline CDR1 and CDR2 sequences are LGHDT and YNNKEL (reference sequence). There are 16 residues in the CDR3. The CDR3 loop reads CASSPTGRPMNTEAFF.

The chain joins TRBV11-2 to TRBJ1-1; TCRdb's D call of TRBD1 is untestable without DNA. Germline CDR1 SGHAT, CDR2 FQNNGV. There are 14 residues in the CDR3. The CDR3 is CASSLGAENTEAFF.

This CDR3 is CASAPVGRTGANVLTF. V and J are TRBV5-1 and TRBJ2-6; TCRdb's D call of TRBD1 is untestable without DNA. The germline gives CDR1 SGHRS, CDR2 YFSETQ. The CDR3 consists of 16 residues.

The gene calls are TRBV14 and TRBJ1-3. CDR1 and CDR2 (germline): SGHDN, FVKESK. CDR3 size: 17 residues. This CDR3 is CASSPQGGSISGNTIYF.

The chain uses TRBV14 and TRBJ2-3; the TCRdb D gene call, TRBD1, has no DNA to confirm it. The CDR3 runs to 16 residues. Per germline, CDR1 SGHDN and CDR2 FVKESK. CDR3 in amino acids: CASSQEGGKRTDTQYF. Full variable domain (remainder filled in from reference TRBV14 and TRBJ2-3): EAGVTQFPSHSVIEKGQTVTLRCDPISGHDNLYWYRRVMGKEIKFLLHFVKESKQDESGMPNNRFLAERTGGTYSTLKVQPAELEDSGVYFCASSQEGGKRTDTQYFGPGTRLTVL.

The chain has TRBV18 and TRBJ2-6. Germline V gene data show CDR1 as KGHSH and CDR2 as LQKENI. The CDR3 runs to 16 residues. The CDR3 protein is CASSPPGVTGANVLTF.

The chain has TRBV19 and TRBJ2-1; TCRdb returns TRBD1, unconfirmable since there is no DNA. Germline assignment: CDR1 LNHDA and CDR2 SQIVND (reference sequence). CDR3 length: 13 amino acids. CDR3: CASSVDRGGEQFF.

The chain joins TRBV12-3 or TRBV12-4 to TRBJ2-5. This CDR3 has 14 residues. The CDR3 loop is CASRLAVPQETQYF.

V and J are TRBV19 and TRBJ2-3; without DNA, the TCRdb call of TRBD2 cannot be checked. The length of the CDR3 is 13 residues. Germline V gives CDR1 LNHDA, CDR2 SQIVND (reference sequence). CDR3 region: CASAGVSTDTQYF.

The chain recombines TRBV19 with TRBJ2-2; TCRdb's D call of TRBD2 is untestable without DNA. Germline V CDR1 and CDR2: LNHDA, SQIVND (reference sequence). CDR3 size: 15 residues. CDR3 region: CASSPGTERTGELFF.

The chain employs TRBV5-1 and TRBJ2-1; with no DNA, the TCRdb D assignment of TRBD2 cannot be verified. Germline values: CDR1 SGHRS, CDR2 YFSETQ. This CDR3 is built from 13 residues. CDR3: CASSPNPSSEQFF. The whole variable domain, remainder taken from reference TRBV5-1 and TRBJ2-1, is KAGVTQTPRYLIKTRGQQVTLSCSPISGHRSVSWYQQTPGQGLQFLFEYFSETQRNKGNFPGRFSGRQFSNSRSEMNVSTLELGDSALYLCASSPNPSSEQFFGPGTRLTVL.

The V and J genes are TRBV24-1 and TRBJ2-1; the D gene TCRdb calls, TRBD1, cannot be checked with no DNA. The CDR3 has 11 residues. Germline V gene lookup returns CDR1 KGHDR and CDR2 SFDVKD. CDR3 amino acids: CATGQGNEQFF.

The gene calls are TRBV29-1 and TRBJ2-7; TCRdb reports TRBD1, a call that lacks DNA to check it against. The CDR3 spans 13 residues. Germline CDR1 reads SQVTM; CDR2 reads ANQGSEA. The CDR3 sequence: CSAGGGAQYEQYF.

The chain employs TRBV4-1 and TRBJ2-7; TCRdb proposes TRBD2, but this gene call is untestable without DNA. The CDR3 length is 15 residues. Germline V gene data show CDR1 as MGHRA and CDR2 as YSYEKL. CDR3 protein: CASSPTLAGEYEQYF.

The chain recombines TRBV7-2 with TRBJ2-3; lacking DNA, the TRBD1 call made by TCRdb goes unchecked. The V gene's germline CDR1 is SGHTA and CDR2 FQGNSA. The CDR3 extends over 16 amino acids. The CDR3 here is CASRWGQGSLTDTQYF.

The chain uses TRBV7-3 and TRBJ1-1; the D call from TCRdb, TRBD1, cannot be confirmed without DNA. CDR3 length: 13 amino acids. Germline V CDR1 and CDR2: SGHTA, FQGTGA. The chain's CDR3 is CASSFDRATEAFF.

The chain employs TRBV7-9 and TRBJ2-7; absent DNA, TCRdb's TRBD1 call cannot be checked. The CDR3 runs 15 residues. The V gene's germline CDR1 is SEHNR and CDR2 FQNEAQ (reference sequence). CDR3: CASSFGQGATYEQYF.

This CDR3 is CSVRSSGRDYYEQYF. V and J are TRBV29-1 and TRBJ2-7; TCRdb calls TRBD2, which cannot be checked without DNA. CDR1 is SQVTM, CDR2 ANQGSEA, per germline. This CDR3 comprises 15 residues.

The V gene is TRBV7-2, the J gene TRBJ2-7; without DNA, the TCRdb call of TRBD2 cannot be checked. The CDR3 contains 16 residues. Germline CDR1 SGHTA, CDR2 FQGNSA. Here the CDR3 reads CASSPDGLAGVGGQYF.

The chain combines TRBV29-1 with TRBJ2-1; TCRdb gives TRBD1 as the D gene, but with no DNA this cannot be confirmed. This CDR3 has 14 residues. The germline V gene has CDR1 SQVTM and CDR2 ANQGSEA. CDR3 protein: CSVAGRGTFNEQFF.

The CDR3 reads CSASWGGDGYTF. V usage is TRBV20-1 and J usage is TRBJ1-2; the D call from TCRdb, TRBD1, cannot be confirmed without DNA. The CDR3 covers 12 residues. In germline, CDR1 is DFQATT, CDR2 SNEGSKA (reference sequence).

This sequence joins TRBV29-1 and TRBJ2-7; absent DNA, TCRdb's TRBD2 call cannot be checked. The CDR3 spans 13 residues. Germline CDR1 SQVTM, CDR2 ANQGSEA. The CDR3: CSVRVTGAYEQYF.

V and J are TRBV29-1 and TRBJ2-5; TCRdb's D call of TRBD1 is untestable without DNA. The CDR3 consists of 13 residues. Germline-derived CDR1 and CDR2 are SQVTM and ANQGSEA. CDR3 amino acids: CSVARQTQETQYF. Supplemented by reference TRBV29-1 and TRBJ2-5, the full variable domain reads SAVISQKPSRDICQRGTSLTIQCQVDSQVTMMFWYRQQPGQSLTLIATANQGSEATYESGFVIDKFPISRPNLTFSTLTVSNMSPEDSSIYLCSVARQTQETQYFGPGTRLLVL.

The rearrangement uses TRBV5-1 and TRBJ2-5. This CDR3 is built from 14 residues. CDR1 and CDR2 (germline): SGHRS, YFSETQ. The CDR3 loop reads CASNEAWTEETQYF. The entire variable domain, with the rest obtained from reference TRBV5-1 and TRBJ2-5, is as follows: KAGVTQTPRYLIKTRGQQVTLSCSPISGHRSVSWYQQTPGQGLQFLFEYFSETQRNKGNFPGRFSGRQFSNSRSEMNVSTLELGDSALYLCASNEAWTEETQYFGPGTRLLVL.